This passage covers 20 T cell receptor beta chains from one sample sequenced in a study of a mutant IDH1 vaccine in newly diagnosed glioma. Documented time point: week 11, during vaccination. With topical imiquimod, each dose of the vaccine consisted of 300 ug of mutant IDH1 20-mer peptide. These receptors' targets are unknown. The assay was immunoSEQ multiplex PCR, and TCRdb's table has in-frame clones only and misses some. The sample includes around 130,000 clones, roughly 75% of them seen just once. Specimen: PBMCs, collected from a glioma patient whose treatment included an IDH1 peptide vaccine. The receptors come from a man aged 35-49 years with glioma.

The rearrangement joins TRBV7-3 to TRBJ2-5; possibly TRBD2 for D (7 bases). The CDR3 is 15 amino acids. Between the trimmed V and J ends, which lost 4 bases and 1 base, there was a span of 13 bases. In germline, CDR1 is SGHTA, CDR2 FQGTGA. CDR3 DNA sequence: TGTGCCAGCAGCTCCCTAGGGGGGGTCCAAGAGACCCAGTACTTC. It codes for CASSSLGGVQETQYF. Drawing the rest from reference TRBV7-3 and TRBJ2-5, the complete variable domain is GAGVSQTPSNKVTEKGKYVELRCDPISGHTALYWYRQSLGQGPEFLIYFQGTGAADDSGLPNDRFFAVRPEGSVSTLKIQRTERGDSAVYLCASSSLGGVQETQYFGPGTRLLVL.

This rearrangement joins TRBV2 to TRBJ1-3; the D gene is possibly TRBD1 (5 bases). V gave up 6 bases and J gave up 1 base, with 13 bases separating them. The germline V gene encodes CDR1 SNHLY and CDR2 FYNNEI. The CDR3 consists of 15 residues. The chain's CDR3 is CASRAQQVSGNTIYF. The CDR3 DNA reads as TGTGCCAGCAGAGCCCAACAGGTGTCTGGAAACACCATATATTTT.

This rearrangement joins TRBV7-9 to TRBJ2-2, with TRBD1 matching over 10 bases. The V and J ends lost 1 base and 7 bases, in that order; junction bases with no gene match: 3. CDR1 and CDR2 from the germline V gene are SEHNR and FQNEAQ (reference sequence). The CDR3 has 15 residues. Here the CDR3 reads CASSLGQGAGGELFF. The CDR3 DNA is TGTGCCAGCAGCTTAGGACAGGGGGCAGGCGGGGAGCTGTTTTTT.

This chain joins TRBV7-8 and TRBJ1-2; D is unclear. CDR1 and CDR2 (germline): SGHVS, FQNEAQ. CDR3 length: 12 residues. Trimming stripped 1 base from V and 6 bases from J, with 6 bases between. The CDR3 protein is CASSLGLDGYTF. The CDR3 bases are TGTGCCAGCAGCTTAGGGCTGGATGGCTACACCTTC.

CDR3 DNA: TGTGCCAGCAGTTCCCCCCGGACCGGGACAGGGGAGGGCTATGGCTACACCTTC. Residues: CASSSPRTGTGEGYGYTF. V is TRBV27 and J is TRBJ1-2, with 10 nucleotides matching TRBD1. CDR1 is MNHEY and CDR2 is SMNVEV in the germline V gene (reference sequence). This CDR3 region has 18 residues. Trimming cost V 4 bases and J 4 bases; bases outside gene matches: 15.

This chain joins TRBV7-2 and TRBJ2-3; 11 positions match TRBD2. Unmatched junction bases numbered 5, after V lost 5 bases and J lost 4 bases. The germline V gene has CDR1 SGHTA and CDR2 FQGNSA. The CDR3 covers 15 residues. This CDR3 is CASSLRSGRADTQYF. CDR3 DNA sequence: TGTGCCAGCAGCCTACGTAGCGGGAGGGCAGATACGCAGTATTTT. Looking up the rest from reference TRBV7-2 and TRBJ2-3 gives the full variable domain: GAGVSQSPSNKVTEKGKDVELRCDPISGHTALYWYRQSLGQGLEFLIYFQGNSAPDKSGLPSDRFSAERTGGSVSTLTIQRTQQEDSAVYLCASSLRSGRADTQYFGPGTRLTVL.

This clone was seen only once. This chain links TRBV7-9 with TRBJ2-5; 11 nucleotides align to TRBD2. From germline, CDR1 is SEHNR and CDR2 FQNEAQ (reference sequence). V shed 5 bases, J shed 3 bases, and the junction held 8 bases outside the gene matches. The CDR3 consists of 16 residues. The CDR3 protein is CASSPARSGREETQYF. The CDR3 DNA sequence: TGTGCCAGCAGCCCCGCCCGTAGCGGGAGGGAAGAGACCCAGTACTTC.

This CDR3 reads CASRRLAGVREQYF. Written as DNA, the CDR3 is TGTGCCAGCAGGCGACTAGCGGGAGTTCGGGAGCAGTACTTC. The chain recombines TRBV27 with TRBJ2-7, with 12 bases identical to TRBD2. The CDR3 is 14 residues long. Trimming at V came to 6 bases and at J to 7 bases, leaving 7 bases not matched to a gene. CDR1 and CDR2 from the germline V gene are MNHEY and SMNVEV (reference sequence).

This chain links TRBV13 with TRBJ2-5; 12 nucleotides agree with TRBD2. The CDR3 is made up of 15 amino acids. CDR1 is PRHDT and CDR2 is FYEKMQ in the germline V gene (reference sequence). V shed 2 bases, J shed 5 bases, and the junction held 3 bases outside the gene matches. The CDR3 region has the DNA TGTGCCAGCAGCTTAAGACTAGCGGGAGCCGAGACCCAGTACTTC. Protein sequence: CASSLRLAGAETQYF.

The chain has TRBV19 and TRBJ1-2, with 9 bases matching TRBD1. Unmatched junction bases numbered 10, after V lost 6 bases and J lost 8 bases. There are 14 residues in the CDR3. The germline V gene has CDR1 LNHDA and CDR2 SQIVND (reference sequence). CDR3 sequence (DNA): TGTGCCAGTAGAACCACAGGGGGCCTAATCGGCTACACCTTC. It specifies CASRTTGGLIGYTF.

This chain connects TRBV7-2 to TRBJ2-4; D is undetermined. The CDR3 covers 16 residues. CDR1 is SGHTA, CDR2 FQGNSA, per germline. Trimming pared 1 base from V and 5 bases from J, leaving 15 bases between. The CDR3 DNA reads TGTGCCAGCAGCTTAGTGAAGGGCCGGTTCCAAAACATTCAGTACTTC. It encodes CASSLVKGRFQNIQYF.

The CDR3 loop reads CAWRSRSAANEKLFF. The CDR3 DNA reads as TGTGCCTGGAGATCCCGCAGTGCAGCTAATGAAAAACTGTTTTTT. V is TRBV30 and J is TRBJ1-4; unclear D gene. V lost 3 bases to trimming and J lost 3 bases, with 14 bases between them. The CDR3 loop spans 15 amino acids. The V gene's germline CDR1 is GTSNPN and CDR2 SVGIG (reference sequence).

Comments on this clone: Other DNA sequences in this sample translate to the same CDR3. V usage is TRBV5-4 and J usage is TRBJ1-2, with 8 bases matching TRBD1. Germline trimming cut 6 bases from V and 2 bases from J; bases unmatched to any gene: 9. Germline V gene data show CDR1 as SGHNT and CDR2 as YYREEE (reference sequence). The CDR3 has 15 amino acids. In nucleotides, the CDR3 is TGTGCCAGCATCCCTTACAGGGGGTCGAACTATGGCTACACCTTC. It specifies CASIPYRGSNYGYTF.

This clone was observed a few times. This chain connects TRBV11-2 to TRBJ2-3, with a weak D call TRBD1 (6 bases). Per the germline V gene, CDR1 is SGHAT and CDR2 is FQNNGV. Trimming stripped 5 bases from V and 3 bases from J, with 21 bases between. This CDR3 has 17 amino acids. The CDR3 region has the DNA TGTGCCAGCAGCCTGCATAGGGCAGGGGCCGGTACAGATACGCAGTATTTT. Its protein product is CASSLHRAGAGTDTQYF.

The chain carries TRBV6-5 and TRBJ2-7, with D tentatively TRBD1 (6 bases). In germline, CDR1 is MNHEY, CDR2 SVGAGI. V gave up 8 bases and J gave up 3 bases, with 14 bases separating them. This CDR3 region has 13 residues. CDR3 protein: CASRGSTGYEQYF. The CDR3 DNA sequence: TGTGCCAGCCGGGGTTCGACAGGCTACGAGCAGTACTTC.

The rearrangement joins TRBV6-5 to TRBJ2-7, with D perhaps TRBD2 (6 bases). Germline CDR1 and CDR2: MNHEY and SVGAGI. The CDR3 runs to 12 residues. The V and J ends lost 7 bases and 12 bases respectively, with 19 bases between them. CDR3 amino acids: CASNMEGGQRYF. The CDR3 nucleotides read TGTGCCAGCAACATGGAAGGAGGGCAGCGGTACTTC.

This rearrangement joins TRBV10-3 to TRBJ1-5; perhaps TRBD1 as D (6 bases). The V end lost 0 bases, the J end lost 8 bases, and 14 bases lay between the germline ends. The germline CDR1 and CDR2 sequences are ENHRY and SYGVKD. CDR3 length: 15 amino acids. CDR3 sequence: CAISESTGRVEPQHF. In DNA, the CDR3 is TGTGCCATCAGTGAGTCCACAGGGCGCGTGGAGCCCCAGCATTTT.

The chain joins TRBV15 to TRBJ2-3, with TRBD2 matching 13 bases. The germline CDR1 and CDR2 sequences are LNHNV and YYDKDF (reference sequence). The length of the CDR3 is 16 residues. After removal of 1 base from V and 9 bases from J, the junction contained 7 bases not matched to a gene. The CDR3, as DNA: TGTGCCACCAGCAGAGTTCATACTAGCGGGAGGGACACGCAGTATTTT. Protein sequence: CATSRVHTSGRDTQYF.

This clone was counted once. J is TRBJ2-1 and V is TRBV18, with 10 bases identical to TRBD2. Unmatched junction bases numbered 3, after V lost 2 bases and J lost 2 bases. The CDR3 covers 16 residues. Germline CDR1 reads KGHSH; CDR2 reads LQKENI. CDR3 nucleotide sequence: TGTGCCAGCTCACCAGGACTAGCGGAGGCCTACAATGAGCAGTTCTTC. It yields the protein CASSPGLAEAYNEQFF.

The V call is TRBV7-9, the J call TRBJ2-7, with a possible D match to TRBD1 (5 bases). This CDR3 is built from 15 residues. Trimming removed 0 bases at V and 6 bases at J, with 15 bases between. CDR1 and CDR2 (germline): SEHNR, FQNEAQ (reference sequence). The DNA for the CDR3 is TGTGCCAGCAGCTTAGCCGACAGCCCTTACTTCGAGCAGTACTTC. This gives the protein CASSLADSPYFEQYF.